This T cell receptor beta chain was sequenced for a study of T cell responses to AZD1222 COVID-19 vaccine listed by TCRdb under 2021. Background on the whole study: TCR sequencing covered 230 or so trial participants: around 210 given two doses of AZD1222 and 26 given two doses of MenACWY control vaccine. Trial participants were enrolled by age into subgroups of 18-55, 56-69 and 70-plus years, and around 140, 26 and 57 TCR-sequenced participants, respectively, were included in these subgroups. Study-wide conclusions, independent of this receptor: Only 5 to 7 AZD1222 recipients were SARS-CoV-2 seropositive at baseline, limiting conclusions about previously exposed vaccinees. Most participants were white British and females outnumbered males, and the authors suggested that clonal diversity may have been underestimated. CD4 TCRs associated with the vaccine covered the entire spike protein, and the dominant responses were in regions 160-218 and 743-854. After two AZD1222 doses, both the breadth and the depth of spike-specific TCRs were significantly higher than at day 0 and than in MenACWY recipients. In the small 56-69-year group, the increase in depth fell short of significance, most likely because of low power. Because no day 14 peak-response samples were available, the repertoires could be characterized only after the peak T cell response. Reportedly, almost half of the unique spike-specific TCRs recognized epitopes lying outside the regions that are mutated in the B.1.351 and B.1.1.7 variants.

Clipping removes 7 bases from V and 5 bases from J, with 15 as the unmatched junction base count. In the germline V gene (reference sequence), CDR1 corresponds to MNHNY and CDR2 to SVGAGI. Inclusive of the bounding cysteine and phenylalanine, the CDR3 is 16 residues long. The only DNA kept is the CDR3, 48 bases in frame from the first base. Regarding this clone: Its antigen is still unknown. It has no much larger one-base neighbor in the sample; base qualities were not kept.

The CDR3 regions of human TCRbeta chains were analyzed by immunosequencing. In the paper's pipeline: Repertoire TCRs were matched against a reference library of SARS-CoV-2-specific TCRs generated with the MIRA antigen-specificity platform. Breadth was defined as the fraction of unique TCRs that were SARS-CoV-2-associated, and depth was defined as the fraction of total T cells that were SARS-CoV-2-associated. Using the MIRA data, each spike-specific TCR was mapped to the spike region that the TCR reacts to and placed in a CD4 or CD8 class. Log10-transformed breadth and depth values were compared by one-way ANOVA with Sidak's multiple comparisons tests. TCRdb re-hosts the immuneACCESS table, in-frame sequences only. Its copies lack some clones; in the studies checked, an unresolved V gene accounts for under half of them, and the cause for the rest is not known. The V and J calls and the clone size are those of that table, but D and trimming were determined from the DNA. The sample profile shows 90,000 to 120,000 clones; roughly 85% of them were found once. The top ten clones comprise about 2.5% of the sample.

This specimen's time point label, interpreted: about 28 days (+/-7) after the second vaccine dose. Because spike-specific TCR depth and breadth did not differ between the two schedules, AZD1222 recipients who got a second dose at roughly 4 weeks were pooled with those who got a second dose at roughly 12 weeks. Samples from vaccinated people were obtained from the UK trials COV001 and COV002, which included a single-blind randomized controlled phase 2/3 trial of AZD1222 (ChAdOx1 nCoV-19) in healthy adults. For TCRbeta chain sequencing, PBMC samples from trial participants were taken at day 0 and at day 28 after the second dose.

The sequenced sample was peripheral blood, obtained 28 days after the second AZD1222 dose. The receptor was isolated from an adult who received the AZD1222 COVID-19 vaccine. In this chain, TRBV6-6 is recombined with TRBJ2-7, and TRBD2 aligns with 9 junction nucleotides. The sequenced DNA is TGTGCCAGCACCAAGGTAGGGCGGGAGGGGGTAAACGAGCAGTACTTC. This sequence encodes CASTKVGREGVNEQYF.